This T cell receptor (beta chain) was found in a study of human T cells and chemical hapten exposure (dated by TCRdb to about 2021). For the study in its entirety: For sensitization, 2% DPC in acetone was applied to an approximately 2 cm by approximately 2 cm area of upper inner arm skin. For TCR sequencing, blood came from approximately 29 alopecia patients at anywhere from one to four time points (pre-sensitization, 2, 6 and 24 weeks). Libraries were pooled for sequencing, and variation in per-sample TCR yields was attributed mainly to small differences in library volumes within the pool. Patch testing on the upper back used Finn chambers containing 0.01% DPC, with scoring done after 6 days according to International Contact Dermatitis Research Group standards. Most of the patients in the cohort were female, and the cohort covered alopecia areata with under or over 50% scalp involvement, alopecia totalis and alopecia universalis. Patient blood was sampled pre-sensitization (week 0) and at 2, 6 and about 24 weeks after DPC sensitization. Peripheral blood TCR repertoire changes were tracked in vivo in alopecia patients during primary and secondary sensitization to the hapten diphenylcyclopropenone (DPC). Throughout the study period of approximately 23 weeks, patients also received therapeutic DPC doses to the scalp every week. Overall study outcomes, separate from this receptor: A positive correlation was found between the number of PT1 expanded TCRs and patch test score, with significance reached at thresholds 8, 16 and 32 but not 4. After repeated subsampling, the strength of the expansion versus patch-test correlation and the threshold at which it became significant changed. Because all patients had alopecia, a presumed autoimmune disease, the immune response of the patients might differ from that of healthy individuals. No change with DPC sensitization was found in the number of TCRs above 1 in 1000 frequency, and no evidence of global repertoire structure alterations was found. Compared with pre-sensitization or healthy control sets, expanded TCRs formed significantly more large CDR3 similarity clusters, which is consistent with antigen-driven responses.

Its CDR3 holds 15 amino acids, cysteine through phenylalanine. Of all the DNA, just the CDR3 is kept, 45 bases in frame from base 1. Sequences LGHDT (CDR1) and YNNKEL (CDR2) are obtained from the germline V gene (reference sequence). Deletion took 1 base off V and 1 base off J, with a span of 10 bases between the germline ends. Points on this clonotype: Its cognate antigen has yet to be identified. No base-level quality is on record; no much larger clone is a single base apart.

The sample's time point label, decoded: patch test 3, about 24 weeks after DPC sensitization. What the treatment or condition label conveys for this sample: therapeutic diphenylcyclopropenone sensitization with weekly scalp DPC. At each patch-test visit, blood was drawn before the patch test was applied. To be eligible, patients had to be aged 18 to 70, diagnosed with alopecia and judged suitable for DPC therapy, while pregnant patients were excluded. Total RNA was extracted from unfractionated whole blood that had been collected in Tempus Blood RNA tubes. Library construction relied on RACE. The run used a NextSeq 500. Library preparation attached unique molecular identifiers to individual cDNA molecules for quantitative, reproducible TCR counting. From each blood RNA sample, both TCR alpha and TCR beta chains were sequenced. On the authors' methods: A median of roughly 98,000 TCRs per sample was observed, with a range of 23,224 to 690,600. V, J and CDR3 annotation of the TCR reads was carried out using the Decombinator software suite. Every sample was subsampled to the same number of TCRs (28,000) for the PS versus PT1 abundance plots. TCRs were defined as expanded if absent before sensitization and observed at least eight times at the 2-week time point. The public reads were run again by TCRdb, first through fastp at Q25 and then through MiXCR, and only productive beta chains were kept. CDR3 protein sequences are deduplicated, and each keeps its most common genes and DNA. For this entry, the V and J calls and clone size follow TCRdb and not the study's own pipeline. The sample yields about 97,000 distinct CDR3 sequences; 25% to 30% were counted once. The ten largest clones take up about a tenth of the sample.

The clonotype originates from a man in his forties with alopecia areata. Some clones in this sample may be carry-over from other donors' samples. Sequenced material: whole blood, taken in connection with sensitization to the hapten diphenylcyclopropenone (DPC). The chain is encoded by TRBV3-1 joined to TRBJ1-1, with no D gene named confidently. The CDR3 protein: CASSQGVLANTEAFF. The sequence in DNA is TGTGCCAGCAGCCAAGGTGTGCTCGCGAACACTGAAGCTTTCTTT. The full variable domain, completed from the reference TRBV3-1 and TRBJ1-1 proteins outside the CDR3, reads DTAVSQTPKYLVTQMGNDKSIKCEQNLGHDTMYWYKQDSKKFLKIMFSYNNKELIINETVPNRFSPKSPDKAHLNLHINSLELGDSAVYFCASSQGVLANTEAFFGQGTRLTVV.